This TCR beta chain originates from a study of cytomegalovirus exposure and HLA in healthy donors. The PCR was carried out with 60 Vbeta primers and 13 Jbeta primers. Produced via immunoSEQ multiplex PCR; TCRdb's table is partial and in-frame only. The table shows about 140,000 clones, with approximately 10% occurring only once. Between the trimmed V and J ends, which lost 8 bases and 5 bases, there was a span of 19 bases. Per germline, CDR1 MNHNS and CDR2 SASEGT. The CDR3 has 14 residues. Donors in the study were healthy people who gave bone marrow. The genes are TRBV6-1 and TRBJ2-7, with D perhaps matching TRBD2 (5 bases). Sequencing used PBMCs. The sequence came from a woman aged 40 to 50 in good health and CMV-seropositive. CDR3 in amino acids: CASLAVQGTDEQYF. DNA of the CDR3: TGTGCCAGCCTAGCAGTGCAAGGAACGGACGAGCAGTACTTC.